This T cell receptor beta chain was observed in a study of cytomegalovirus exposure and HLA in healthy donors. In the PCR, 60 Vbeta and 13 Jbeta primers were used. This table comes from immunoSEQ multiplex PCR, and its TCRdb copy is limited to in-frame clones, with some not included. The table lists about 67,000 clones. The germline gives CDR1 MNHEY, CDR2 SMNVEV (reference sequence). The CDR3 has 17 amino acids. V trimming: 2 bases; J trimming: 0 bases; junction bases outside the gene matches: 7. Details on this clone: What it binds is unknown.

Study results and limitations: Among the most significant clusters, several appeared linked to common viral pathogens in a later analysis. In a later analysis, V- and J-gene trimming of beta chains associated with a DCLRE1C missense variant, replicated independently.

Material: PBMCs. This sequence joins TRBV27 and TRBJ2-7, with 10 bases identical to TRBD2. The receptor's source is a middle-aged woman in good health and CMV-seropositive. The CDR3 region has the DNA TGTGCCAGCAGTTTAAAGGCTAGCGGGAGTCACTCCTACGAGCAGTACTTC. Translation: CASSLKASGSHSYEQYF.